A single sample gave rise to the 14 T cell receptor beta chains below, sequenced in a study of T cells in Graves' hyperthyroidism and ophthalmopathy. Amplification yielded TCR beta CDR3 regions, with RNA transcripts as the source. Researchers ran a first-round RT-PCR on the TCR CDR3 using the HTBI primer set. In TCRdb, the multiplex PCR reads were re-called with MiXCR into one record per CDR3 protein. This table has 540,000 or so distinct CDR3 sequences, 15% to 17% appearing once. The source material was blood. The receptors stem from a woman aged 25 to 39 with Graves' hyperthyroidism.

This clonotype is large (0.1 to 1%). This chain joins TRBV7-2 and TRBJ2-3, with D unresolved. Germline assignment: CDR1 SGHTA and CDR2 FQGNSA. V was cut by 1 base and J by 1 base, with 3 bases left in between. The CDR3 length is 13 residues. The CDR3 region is CASSLGGTDTQYF. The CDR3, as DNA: TGTGCCAGCAGCTTAGGTGGCACAGATACGCAGTATTTT.

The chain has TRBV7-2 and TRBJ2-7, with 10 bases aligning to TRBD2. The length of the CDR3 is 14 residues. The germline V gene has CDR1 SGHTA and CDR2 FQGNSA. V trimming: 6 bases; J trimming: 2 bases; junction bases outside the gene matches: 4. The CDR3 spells CASRPAGGPYEQYF. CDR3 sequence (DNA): TGTGCCAGCAGACCAGCGGGAGGGCCCTACGAGCAGTACTTC.

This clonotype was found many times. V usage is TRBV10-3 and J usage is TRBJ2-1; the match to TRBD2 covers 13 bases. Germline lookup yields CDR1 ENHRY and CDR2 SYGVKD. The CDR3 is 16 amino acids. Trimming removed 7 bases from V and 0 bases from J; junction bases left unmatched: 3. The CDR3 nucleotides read TGTGCCATCACTACTAGCGGGAGGGACTCCTACAATGAGCAGTTCTTC. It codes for CAITTSGRDSYNEQFF.

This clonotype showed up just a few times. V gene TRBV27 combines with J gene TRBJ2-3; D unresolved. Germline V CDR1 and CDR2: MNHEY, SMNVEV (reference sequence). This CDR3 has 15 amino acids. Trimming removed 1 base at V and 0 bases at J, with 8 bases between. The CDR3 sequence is CASSLYPTSTDTQYF. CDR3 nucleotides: TGTGCCAGCAGTTTATATCCCACTAGCACAGATACGCAGTATTTT.

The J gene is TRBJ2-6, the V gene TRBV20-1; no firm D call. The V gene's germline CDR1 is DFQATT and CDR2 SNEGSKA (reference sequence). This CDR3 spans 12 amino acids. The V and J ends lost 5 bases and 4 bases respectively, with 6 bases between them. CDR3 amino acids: CSALGGANVLTF. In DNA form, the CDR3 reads TGCAGTGCTTTGGGAGGGGCCAACGTCCTGACTTTC.

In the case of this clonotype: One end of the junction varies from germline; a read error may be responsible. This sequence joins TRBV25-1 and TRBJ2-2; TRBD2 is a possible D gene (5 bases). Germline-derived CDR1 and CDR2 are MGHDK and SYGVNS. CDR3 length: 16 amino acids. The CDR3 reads CASSEWGRNPTGELSF. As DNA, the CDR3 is TGTGCCAGCAGTGAATGGGGTCGCAACCCCACCGGGGAGCTGTCTTTT.

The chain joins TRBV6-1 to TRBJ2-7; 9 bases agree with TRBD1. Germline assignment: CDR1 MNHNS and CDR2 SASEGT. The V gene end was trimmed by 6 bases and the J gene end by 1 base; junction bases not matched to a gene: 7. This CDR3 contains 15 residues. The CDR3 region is CASRSTGGASYEQYF. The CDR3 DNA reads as TGTGCCAGCAGATCCACAGGGGGCGCTTCCTACGAGCAGTACTTC.

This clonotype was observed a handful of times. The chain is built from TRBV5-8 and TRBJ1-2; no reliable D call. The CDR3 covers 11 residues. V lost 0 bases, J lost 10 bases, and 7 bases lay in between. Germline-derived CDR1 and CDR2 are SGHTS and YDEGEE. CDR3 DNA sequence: TGTGCCAGCAGCTTGGTAGGGCCCTACACCTTC. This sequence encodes CASSLVGPYTF. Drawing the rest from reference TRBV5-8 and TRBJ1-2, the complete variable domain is EAGVTQSPTHLIKTRGQQATLRCSPISGHTSVYWYQQALGLGLQFLLWYDEGEERNRGNFPPRFSGRQFPNYSSELNVNALELEDSALYLCASSLVGPYTFGSGTRLTVV.

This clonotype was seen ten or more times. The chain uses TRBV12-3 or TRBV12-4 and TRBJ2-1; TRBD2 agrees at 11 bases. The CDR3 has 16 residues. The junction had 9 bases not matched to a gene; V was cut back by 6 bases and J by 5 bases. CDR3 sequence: CASRSSSGLADNEQFF. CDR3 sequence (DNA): TGTGCCAGCAGGTCTTCCTCGGGACTAGCGGACAATGAGCAGTTCTTC.

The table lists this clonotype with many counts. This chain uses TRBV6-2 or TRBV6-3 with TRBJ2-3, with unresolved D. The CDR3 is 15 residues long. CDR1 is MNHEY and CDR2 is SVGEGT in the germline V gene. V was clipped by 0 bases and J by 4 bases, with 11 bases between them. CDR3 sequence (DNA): TGTGCCAGCAGTTACTCGAATTCCTACCCAGATACGCAGTATTTT. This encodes CASSYSNSYPDTQYF.

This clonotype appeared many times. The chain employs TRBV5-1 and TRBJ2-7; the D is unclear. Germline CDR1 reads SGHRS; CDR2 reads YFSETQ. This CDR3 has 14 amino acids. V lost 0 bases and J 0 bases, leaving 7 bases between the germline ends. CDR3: CASSLARNSYEQYF. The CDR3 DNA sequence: TGCGCCAGCAGCTTGGCTCGGAACTCCTACGAGCAGTACTTC. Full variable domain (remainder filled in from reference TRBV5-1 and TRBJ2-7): KAGVTQTPRYLIKTRGQQVTLSCSPISGHRSVSWYQQTPGQGLQFLFEYFSETQRNKGNFPGRFSGRQFSNSRSEMNVSTLELGDSALYLCASSLARNSYEQYFGPGTRLTVT.

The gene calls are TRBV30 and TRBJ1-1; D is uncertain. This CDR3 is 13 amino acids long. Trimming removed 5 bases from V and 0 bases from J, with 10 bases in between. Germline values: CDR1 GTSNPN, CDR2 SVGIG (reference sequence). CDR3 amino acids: CAWEHTMNTEAFF. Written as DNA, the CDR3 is TGTGCCTGGGAACATACCATGAACACTGAAGCTTTCTTT.

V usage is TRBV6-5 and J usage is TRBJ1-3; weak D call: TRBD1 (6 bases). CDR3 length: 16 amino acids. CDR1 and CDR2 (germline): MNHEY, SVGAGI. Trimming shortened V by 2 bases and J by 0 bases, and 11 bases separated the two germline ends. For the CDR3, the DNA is TGTGCCAGCAGTTACGTGGACAGCAGCTCTGGAAACACCATATATTTT. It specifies CASSYVDSSSGNTIYF.

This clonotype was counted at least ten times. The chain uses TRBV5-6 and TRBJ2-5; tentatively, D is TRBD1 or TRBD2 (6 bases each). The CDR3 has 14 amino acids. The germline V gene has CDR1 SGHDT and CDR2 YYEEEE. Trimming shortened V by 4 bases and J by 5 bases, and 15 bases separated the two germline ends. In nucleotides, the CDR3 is TGTGCCAGCAGCCGAGGGGGGTTTGCGGAGACCCAGTACTTC. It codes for CASSRGGFAETQYF.